These 29 T cell receptor beta chains share one sample of origin, sequenced in a study of CD8 T cells in Susac syndrome. Random-hexamer reverse transcription was applied to 0.5 to 1 ug RNA. TCRdb itself ran the immunoSEQ multiplex PCR reads through MiXCR, one entry per CDR3 protein. The profile shows approximately 110,000 distinct CDR3 sequences, around 94% of them singletons. The source material was CD4+ T cells from PBMCs. Receptor source: a human donor in good health.

The chain carries TRBV29-1 and TRBJ1-5, with D possibly being TRBD1 (5 bases). The CDR3 extends over 11 amino acids. Germline CDR1 is SQVTM and CDR2 is ANQGSEA. CDR3 sequence: CGAWERQPQHF. The CDR3 DNA follows: TGCGGGGCGTGGGAGCGTCAGCCCCAGCATTTT.

The chain combines TRBV6-2 or TRBV6-3 with TRBJ2-7; 15 nucleotides match TRBD2. Trimming cost V 5 bases and J 3 bases; bases outside gene matches: 17. The germline CDR1 and CDR2 sequences are MNHEY and SVGEGT. CDR3 size: 20 residues. The DNA for the CDR3 is TGTGCCAGCAGTCGATTACGGGGACAGCCGGGACTAGCGGGAGGCTACGAGCAGTACTTC. It encodes CASSRLRGQPGLAGGYEQYF.

The chain is built from TRBV12-3 or TRBV12-4 and TRBJ2-5, with D tentatively TRBD2 (6 bases). The V and J ends lost 6 bases and 3 bases respectively, with 17 bases between them. This CDR3 region has 15 residues. The CDR3, as DNA: TGTGCCAGCAGAGAACGGGCCGCGGGAAAAGAGACCCAGTACTTC. It codes for CASRERAAGKETQYF.

This rearrangement joins TRBV7-9 to TRBJ2-4, with unresolved D. Per germline, CDR1 SEHNR and CDR2 FQNEAQ (reference sequence). V was clipped by 3 bases and J by 2 bases, with 14 bases between them. The CDR3 consists of 16 residues. CDR3 coding DNA: TGTGCCAGCAGCTTCGAGCAGGTTGATACCAAAAACATTCAGTACTTC. Translated, it gives CASSFEQVDTKNIQYF.

V and J are TRBV7-9 and TRBJ2-5; D ambiguous. The germline gives CDR1 SEHNR, CDR2 FQNEAQ (reference sequence). V was trimmed by 1 base and J by 12 bases, leaving 0 bases between them. CDR3 size: 8 residues. The CDR3 DNA is TGTGCCAGCAGCTTAGAGTACTTC. Protein sequence: CASSLEYF.

This chain connects TRBV11-2 to TRBJ2-3; D unresolved. This CDR3 is 12 amino acids long. Germline V gives CDR1 SGHAT, CDR2 FQNNGV. V lost 4 bases to trimming and J lost 4 bases, with 6 bases between them. CDR3 sequence: CASSSWADTQYF. DNA for the CDR3: TGTGCCAGCAGCTCCTGGGCAGATACGCAGTATTTT. Using reference TRBV11-2 and TRBJ2-3 for the parts outside the CDR3, the full variable domain is EAGVAQSPRYKIIEKRQSVAFWCNPISGHATLYWYQQILGQGPKLLIQFQNNGVVDDSQLPKDRFSAERLKGVDSTLKIQPAKLEDSAVYLCASSSWADTQYFGPGTRLTVL.

The chain employs TRBV29-1 and TRBJ2-3; 12 bases align to TRBD2. V gave up 4 bases and J gave up 3 bases; unmatched junction bases: 8. The CDR3 extends over 16 amino acids. Germline CDR1 reads SQVTM; CDR2 reads ANQGSEA. The DNA of the CDR3 is TGCAGCGTTGTCGGTCCGACTAGCGGGAGTACAGATACGCAGTATTTT. Protein product: CSVVGPTSGSTDTQYF.

The chain links TRBV20-1 to TRBJ2-7, with TRBD2 matching over 11 bases. The CDR3 runs 16 residues. CDR1 is DFQATT, CDR2 SNEGSKA, per germline (reference sequence). The V gene end was trimmed by 4 bases and the J gene end by 1 base; junction bases not matched to a gene: 9. Here the CDR3 reads CSATDLGLAGSYEQYF. CDR3 nucleotides: TGCAGTGCTACGGATCTCGGACTAGCGGGTTCCTACGAGCAGTACTTC.

The J gene is TRBJ2-1, the V gene TRBV5-1; 8 bases align to TRBD1. The CDR3 spans 16 residues. Germline assignment: CDR1 SGHRS and CDR2 YFSETQ. Trimming took 5 bases from V and 5 from J; bases not matched to a gene: 12. The DNA for the CDR3 is TGCGCCAGCAGTCAGAATCCCGGACAGGGAAACAATGAGCAGTTCTTC. This sequence encodes CASSQNPGQGNNEQFF.

This chain connects TRBV7-9 to TRBJ1-2, with 8 bases identical to TRBD1. Germline lookup yields CDR1 SEHNR and CDR2 FQNEAQ (reference sequence). Trimming removed 1 base from V and 1 base from J; junction bases left unmatched: 5. The CDR3 is 16 residues long. The CDR3 DNA is TGTGCCAGCAGCTTAGGAACAGGGGGGTATAACTATGGCTACACCTTC. This gives the protein CASSLGTGGYNYGYTF.

The V and J genes are TRBV28 and TRBJ2-7; D might be TRBD1 (5 bases). This CDR3 comprises 14 residues. V lost 6 bases, J lost 3 bases, and 15 bases lay in between. Germline CDR1 MDHEN, CDR2 SYDVKM. CDR3 nucleotide sequence: TGTGCCAGCAGGCGATCAGGGTCGGACTACGAGCAGTACTTC. Amino acid sequence: CASRRSGSDYEQYF.

The CDR3 region is CASSLAGGLYEQYF. CDR3 DNA: TGTGCCAGCAGCTTGGCGGGAGGGCTCTACGAGCAGTACTTC. The chain links TRBV5-6 to TRBJ2-7; TRBD2 agrees at 8 bases. This CDR3 has 14 residues. The germline CDR1 and CDR2 sequences are SGHDT and YYEEEE. Germline trimming cut 0 bases from V and 3 bases from J; bases unmatched to any gene: 2. Filled out from reference TRBV5-6 and TRBJ2-7, the complete variable domain reads DAGVTQSPTHLIKTRGQQVTLRCSPKSGHDTVSWYQQALGQGPQFIFQYYEEEERQRGNFPDRFSGHQFPNYSSELNVNALLLGDSALYLCASSLAGGLYEQYFGPGTRLTVT.

The chain has TRBV5-1 and TRBJ2-7; 10 bases fit TRBD2. The germline V gene has CDR1 SGHRS and CDR2 YFSETQ. CDR3 length: 16 residues. Trimming removed 8 bases from V and 0 bases from J; junction bases left unmatched: 11. The CDR3 DNA reads as TGCGCCAGTCGACAACGCTCTAGCGGGAGCTCCTACGAGCAGTACTTC. Its protein is CASRQRSSGSSYEQYF.

This clonotype has only one observation. This chain connects TRBV2 to TRBJ1-1, with 8 nucleotides matching TRBD1. Germline CDR1 and CDR2: SNHLY and FYNNEI. V was pared by 8 bases and J by 6 bases, with 5 bases of the junction left unmatched. The CDR3 extends over 12 amino acids. CDR3 sequence (DNA): TGTGCCAGCCAGGACAGGGCTCCTGAAGCTTTCTTT. Translated: CASQDRAPEAFF.

This chain joins TRBV19 and TRBJ2-3; 10 bases are a match to TRBD2. Germline V gene data show CDR1 as LNHDA and CDR2 as SQIVND (reference sequence). Trimming removed 3 bases from V and 3 bases from J; junction bases left unmatched: 6. The CDR3 contains 16 residues. The CDR3 coding sequence is TGTGCCAGTAGTATCGGACTAGCGGCGGGAACAGATACGCAGTATTTT. Its translation: CASSIGLAAGTDTQYF.

The chain links TRBV18 to TRBJ1-2, with D possibly TRBD1 on 5 matching bases. Looked up from germline, CDR1 is KGHSH and CDR2 is LQKENI. The CDR3 has 15 residues. The V end lost 2 bases, the J end lost 3 bases, and 13 bases lay between the germline ends. DNA for the CDR3: TGTGCCAGCTCACCAAATGAAGGGGCCTACTATGGCTACACCTTC. It is translated as CASSPNEGAYYGYTF.

This chain connects TRBV2 to TRBJ2-1; 9 bases align to TRBD2. This CDR3 comprises 16 residues. Germline V gives CDR1 SNHLY, CDR2 FYNNEI. Trimming at V came to 4 bases and at J to 3 bases, leaving 7 bases not matched to a gene. The CDR3 loop is CASSVKAGGNYNEQFF. CDR3 bases: TGTGCCAGCAGTGTGAAAGCGGGAGGTAACTACAATGAGCAGTTCTTC. The full variable domain, completed using reference TRBV2 and TRBJ2-1, is EPEVTQTPSHQVTQMGQEVILRCVPISNHLYFYWYRQILGQKVEFLVSFYNNEISEKSEIFDDQFSVERPDGSNFTLKIRSTKLEDSAMYFCASSVKAGGNYNEQFFGPGTRLTVL.

The chain links TRBV18 to TRBJ1-1, with D possibly being TRBD1 (5 bases). This CDR3 has 18 residues. Trimming left V 3 bases short and J 0 bases short, with 20 bases between. The germline V gene encodes CDR1 KGHSH and CDR2 LQKENI. As DNA, the CDR3 is TGTGCCAGCTCACCCTTGGGGGAATCCGTTTATATGAACACTGAAGCTTTCTTT. Translation gives CASSPLGESVYMNTEAFF.

The chain links TRBV15 to TRBJ1-4, with TRBD1 matching over 7 bases. The CDR3 runs 14 residues. V lost 2 bases and J lost 7; bases outside the gene matches: 4. CDR1 and CDR2 (germline): LNHNV, YYDKDF (reference sequence). The CDR3 DNA follows: TGTGCCACCAGCAGAACAGGGGAGGGTGAAAAACTGTTTTTT. Its translation is CATSRTGEGEKLFF. Full variable domain (outside the CDR3, taken from reference TRBV15 and TRBJ1-4): DAMVIQNPRYQVTQFGKPVTLSCSQTLNHNVMYWYQQKSSQAPKLLFHYYDKDFNNEADTPDNFQSRRPNTSFCFLDIRSPGLGDTAMYLCATSRTGEGEKLFFGSGTQLSVL.

The gene calls are TRBV7-2 and TRBJ1-1; no definite D call. The CDR3 loop spans 14 amino acids. Trimming cost V 0 bases and J 5 bases, with 10 bases left between them. Germline CDR1 reads SGHTA; CDR2 reads FQGNSA. DNA for the CDR3: TGTGCCAGCAGCTTAGCCAGCTCGAGGACTGAAGCTTTCTTT. Translation gives CASSLASSRTEAFF.

This clonotype was seen only once. The rearrangement links TRBV2 to TRBJ2-2; 13 bases match TRBD2. The CDR3 has 15 residues. Per germline, CDR1 SNHLY and CDR2 FYNNEI. The V gene end was trimmed by 7 bases and the J gene end by 6 bases; junction bases not matched to a gene: 5. Here the CDR3 reads CASTWTSGRAGELFF. Here the CDR3 DNA reads TGTGCCAGCACCTGGACTAGCGGGAGAGCCGGGGAGCTGTTTTTT.

V is TRBV7-2 and J is TRBJ2-5; D gene unclear. Germline CDR1 and CDR2: SGHTA and FQGNSA. CDR3 length: 14 residues. The V end was cut by 5 bases, the J end by 0 bases, with 10 bases between. The CDR3 DNA sequence: TGTGCCAGCAGCCCAACTCGTAACCAAGAGACCCAGTACTTC. Protein product: CASSPTRNQETQYF.

The rearrangement uses TRBV6-2 or TRBV6-3 and TRBJ2-1; 9 positions agree with TRBD2. The CDR3 has 16 amino acids. Germline V gene lookup returns CDR1 MNHEY and CDR2 SVGEGT. With V trimmed by 2 bases and J by 6 bases, 8 bases remained unmatched. The CDR3 is CASSYPLAGSGNEQFF. The CDR3 coding sequence is TGTGCCAGCAGTTACCCGCTAGCGGGAAGCGGCAATGAGCAGTTCTTC.

The rearrangement joins TRBV5-1 to TRBJ2-1; D tentatively reads TRBD1 or TRBD2 (6 bases each). The V gene's germline CDR1 is SGHRS and CDR2 YFSETQ. Trimming removed 4 bases at V and 6 bases at J, with 20 bases between. The CDR3 is made up of 16 amino acids. The CDR3, as DNA: TGCGCCAGCAGCCCGAGGGGGGTCGGTACAGTCAATGAGCAGTTCTTC. Its translation: CASSPRGVGTVNEQFF.

V is TRBV7-9 and J is TRBJ1-1; no clear D gene. V was shortened by 7 bases and J by 1 base, with 13 bases between the two germline ends. CDR3 size: 14 residues. Germline CDR1 and CDR2: SEHNR and FQNEAQ (reference sequence). The DNA for the CDR3 is TGTGCCAGCACAAAGATTCCGGGGAACACTGAAGCTTTCTTT. This sequence encodes CASTKIPGNTEAFF. The whole variable domain, remainder taken from reference TRBV7-9 and TRBJ1-1, is DTGVSQNPRHKITKRGQNVTFRCDPISEHNRLYWYRQTLGQGPEFLTYFQNEAQLEKSRLLSDRFSAERPKGSFSTLEIQRTEQGDSAMYLCASTKIPGNTEAFFGQGTRLTVV.

The chain has TRBV12-3 or TRBV12-4 and TRBJ1-5; no firm D call. The CDR3 is 16 amino acids. Trimming shortened V by 5 bases and J by 0 bases, and 14 bases separated the two germline ends. The CDR3: CASSAPGLLSNQPQHF. The CDR3 DNA reads as TGTGCCAGCAGTGCCCCTGGCCTCCTTAGCAATCAGCCCCAGCATTTT.

The chain employs TRBV11-2 and TRBJ2-7; D might be TRBD1 or TRBD2, each matching 5 bases. The CDR3 has 16 amino acids. Trimming took 4 bases from V and 9 from J, leaving 25 bases between them. Germline values: CDR1 SGHAT, CDR2 FQNNGV. The DNA for the CDR3 is TGTGCCAGCAGCTCGCCCCGGGACGTATGGAATTTTGGGCAGTACTTC. Protein: CASSSPRDVWNFGQYF. Full variable domain (missing parts from reference TRBV11-2 and TRBJ2-7): EAGVAQSPRYKIIEKRQSVAFWCNPISGHATLYWYQQILGQGPKLLIQFQNNGVVDDSQLPKDRFSAERLKGVDSTLKIQPAKLEDSAVYLCASSSPRDVWNFGQYFGPGTRLTVT.

This chain uses TRBV12-3 or TRBV12-4 with TRBJ2-2; D is ambiguous. The CDR3 is 14 residues long. The ends were cut back, 1 base at V and 3 bases at J, with 6 bases in the middle. The CDR3 here is CASSLEAYTGELFF. The CDR3 bases are TGTGCCAGCAGTTTAGAGGCCTACACCGGGGAGCTGTTTTTT.

The chain joins TRBV7-9 to TRBJ1-1, with TRBD1 as a possible D gene (6 bases). V was shortened by 6 bases and J by 3 bases, with 14 bases between the two germline ends. This CDR3 region has 14 residues. Germline CDR1 and CDR2: SEHNR and FQNEAQ (reference sequence). The CDR3 here is CASSPDSGDTEAFF. The CDR3 region has the DNA TGTGCCAGCAGTCCAGATTCAGGGGACACTGAAGCTTTCTTT.